These 2 T cell receptor beta chains originate from one sample sequenced in a study of blood T cell repertoires in COVID-19 (dated by TCRdb to 2018 to 2020). Library prep was done by the immunoSEQ multiplex PCR assay. Not all clones reach the TCRdb copy of this immuneACCESS table, which keeps in-frame sequences only. Checked studies attribute under half of the gap to unresolved V genes and leave the rest unexplained. The sample contains 50,000 to 75,000 clones, 65% to 85% of them found a single time. The ten largest account for 20% of the sample. Material for sequencing was peripheral blood. Receptors originate from a woman aged 80 or over with active or convalescent COVID-19.

V is TRBV7-2 and J is TRBJ2-5; 8 bases agree with TRBD2. The CDR3 loop spans 15 amino acids. Losses at the gene ends were 5 bases for V and 1 base for J; bases not matched to a gene: 6. The germline gives CDR1 SGHTA, CDR2 FQGNSA. In DNA, the CDR3 is TGTGCCAGCAGCCTCGGAGCGGGGGCCCAAGAGACCCAGTACTTC. It specifies CASSLGAGAQETQYF.

This chain links TRBV15 with TRBJ2-7, with D tentatively TRBD1 (5 bases). The CDR3 loop spans 15 amino acids. Trimming cost V 1 base and J 5 bases, with 15 bases left between them. The germline V gene has CDR1 LNHNV and CDR2 YYDKDF (reference sequence). The CDR3 here is CATSRGAGFFDEQYF. In DNA form, the CDR3 reads TGTGCCACCAGCAGAGGGGCAGGGTTTTTCGACGAGCAGTACTTC.